This entry concerns a single T cell receptor (beta chain). This specimen belongs to a study of blood T cell repertoires in COVID-19. Study-level information: Acute-phase and convalescent COVID-19 samples originated in the United States, Italy and Spain.

V trimming: 4 bases; J trimming: 6 bases; junction bases outside the gene matches: 4. The CDR3 is 13 residues long. Recruitment covered about two dozen US areas and drew participants whose ages spanned about 18 to 89 years. Only in-frame clones appear in the TCRdb table, and some are missing; sequencing was by immunoSEQ multiplex PCR. The table records some 310,000 clones, roughly 89% of them present only once. The sequencing sample was made of PBMCs or T cells enriched from blood (not recorded which). The gene calls are TRBV12-3 or TRBV12-4 and TRBJ2-7, with 9 positions matching TRBD1. The clonotype comes from a woman aged 25 to 39 who had recovered from COVID-19. CDR3 nucleotides: TGTGCCAGCAGTTCGGGACAGGGACTCGAGCAGTACTTC. Amino acids: CASSSGQGLEQYF.